This TCR beta chain was captured in a study of blood T cells in healthy people across ages. Germline V CDR1 and CDR2: SGHRS, YFSETQ. There are 18 residues in the CDR3. The study recruited healthy Caucasian donors from Russia who were aged about 6 to 95. Collection of 8.5 to 10 milliliters of peripheral blood was performed for each donor. A second PCR, run for roughly 7 to 12 cycles, used a sample-barcoded 5' primer plus a J-beta primer mix. TCRdb used MiXCR to reprocess the 5' RACE reads, holding one entry per CDR3 protein. The sample lists some 900,000 distinct CDR3 sequences; about 48% were seen once. As to this clonotype: Its antigen is not known. An end of the junction differs from the germline gene, which may be a read error.

Study results and limitations: There were more naive CD4+ cells and higher diversity in long-lived donors than in aged donors. Possibly confounding the expanded clonotype changes was the fact that donor CMV status was unknown.

This clonotype originated in a man aged 25 to 40 in good health. Material: blood. The chain employs TRBV5-1 and TRBJ1-4, with D possibly TRBD1 on 6 matching bases. CDR3 sequence reads: CASSVGRGDSATNEKPFF. The CDR3 DNA sequence: TGCGCCAGCAGCGTGGGCAGGGGAGACTCGGCAACTAATGAAAAACCGTTTTTT.